The 16 T cell receptor beta chains listed next were all sequenced from one sample in a study of T cells after yellow fever vaccination. TCRdb ran MiXCR on the 5' RACE reads and lists one entry per CDR3 protein. This sample yields 400,000 or so distinct CDR3 sequences, of which roughly a sixth are seen a single time; roughly 19% belongs to the top ten. This specimen consisted of PBMCs, obtained before the yellow fever booster vaccination. These receptors originate from a young man who received the YFV17D yellow fever vaccine.

There are a few counts of this clonotype. The J gene is TRBJ2-3, the V gene TRBV18, with D unclear. V was pared by 3 bases and J by 0 bases, with 13 bases between. Germline V CDR1 and CDR2: KGHSH, LQKENI. The CDR3 runs to 16 residues. CDR3 coding DNA: TGTGCCAGCTCACCGCCGAGGTCCTATAGCACAGATACGCAGTATTTT. Its translation is CASSPPRSYSTDTQYF.

Only a few counts were recorded for this clonotype. This sequence joins TRBV5-1 and TRBJ1-2; D may be TRBD1 (6 bases). Trimming stripped 5 bases from V and 6 bases from J, with 14 bases between. The CDR3 spans 13 residues. Germline-derived CDR1 and CDR2 are SGHRS and YFSETQ. In DNA form, the CDR3 reads TGCGCCAGCAGTCCCCACGGACAGCATGGCTACACCTTC. Translation: CASSPHGQHGYTF.

The rearrangement joins TRBV5-1 to TRBJ1-6, with 7 positions matching TRBD1. The CDR3 has 18 residues. The germline V gene encodes CDR1 SGHRS and CDR2 YFSETQ. The J segment lost 0 bases and the V segment lost 6 bases, leaving 12 bases of the junction unmatched. The CDR3 spells CASTSEPGQSSYNSPLHF. The CDR3, as DNA: TGCGCCAGCACATCCGAACCGGGACAGAGCTCCTATAATTCACCCCTCCACTTT.

This clonotype came up a few times. The rearrangement links TRBV27 to TRBJ2-6; possible D gene TRBD2, 7 bases. Germline V lookup: CDR1 MNHEY, CDR2 SMNVEV (reference sequence). V dropped 6 bases and J dropped 4 bases, with 16 bases sitting between them. The CDR3 is 16 amino acids. The CDR3 sequence is CASRRGGPSGANVLTF. For the CDR3, the DNA is TGTGCCAGCAGGAGGGGGGGCCCCTCCGGGGCCAACGTCCTGACTTTC.

The chain carries TRBV11-1 and TRBJ2-2; maybe TRBD1 (5 bases). Between the trimmed V and J ends, which lost 6 bases and 2 bases, there was a span of 10 bases. The CDR3 length is 14 residues. Germline CDR1 and CDR2: SGHAT and FQDESV (reference sequence). CDR3 in DNA: TGTGCCAGCAGATCCAGGGTTAACACCGGGGAGCTGTTTTTT. Encoded protein: CASRSRVNTGELFF.

The chain has TRBV5-1 and TRBJ2-5; 9 positions agree with TRBD1. V lost 0 bases and J lost 4; bases outside the gene matches: 4. The CDR3 length is 15 residues. Germline loops: CDR1 SGHRS, CDR2 YFSETQ. The CDR3 protein is CASSLDHRGRETQYF. The DNA for the CDR3 is TGCGCCAGCAGCTTGGACCACAGGGGGCGAGAGACCCAGTACTTC.

The chain links TRBV7-2 to TRBJ2-1, with D possibly being TRBD2 (5 bases). Germline assignment: CDR1 SGHTA and CDR2 FQGNSA. This CDR3 contains 15 residues. Between the trimmed V and J ends, which lost 1 base and 9 bases, there was a span of 16 bases. The CDR3 reads CASSLVSYSGGEQFF. CDR3 nucleotide sequence: TGTGCCAGCAGCTTAGTTTCTTACTCTGGAGGTGAGCAGTTCTTC.

This clonotype was observed a few times. The CDR3 sequence: CASSAGHTGNYGYTF. CDR3 nucleotide sequence: TGTGCCAGCAGCGCAGGCCATACAGGGAACTATGGCTACACCTTC. The chain links TRBV5-6 to TRBJ1-2; weak D call: TRBD1 (6 bases). The CDR3 is 15 amino acids. V dropped 4 bases and J dropped 2 bases, with 15 bases sitting between them. The germline V gene encodes CDR1 SGHDT and CDR2 YYEEEE.

This rearrangement joins TRBV6-2 or TRBV6-3 to TRBJ2-7; unclear D gene. The CDR3 contains 12 residues. Germline loops: CDR1 MNHEY, CDR2 SVGEGT. Trimming stripped 5 bases from V and 2 bases from J, with 7 bases between. This CDR3 reads CASSPPAYEQYF. Here the CDR3 DNA reads TGTGCCAGCAGTCCTCCGGCCTACGAGCAGTACTTC.

The chain joins TRBV18 to TRBJ2-1, with D perhaps given as TRBD1 or TRBD2 (6 bases each). Looked up from germline, CDR1 is KGHSH and CDR2 is LQKENI. With 2 bases removed from V and 8 bases from J, the gap between germline ends came to 16 bases. The CDR3 extends over 15 amino acids. The CDR3 coding sequence is TGTGCCAGCTCACCAGGCGCCATTAGGGGGGATGAGCAGTTCTTC. It yields the protein CASSPGAIRGDEQFF.

This chain uses TRBV6-5 with TRBJ2-5, with a possible D match to TRBD1 (5 bases). Germline V lookup: CDR1 MNHEY, CDR2 SVGAGI. There are 16 residues in the CDR3. Trimming shortened V by 0 bases and J by 2 bases, and 13 bases separated the two germline ends. CDR3 loop: CASSYSPRARQETQYF. In nucleotides, the CDR3 is TGTGCCAGCAGTTACTCCCCCAGGGCGCGTCAAGAGACCCAGTACTTC.

The gene calls are TRBV6-5 and TRBJ2-2, with TRBD1 identical over 8 bases. The CDR3 extends over 16 amino acids. Germline trimming cut 0 bases from V and 6 bases from J; bases unmatched to any gene: 6. Germline CDR1 MNHEY, CDR2 SVGAGI. CDR3 nucleotide sequence: TGTGCCAGCAGTTACTCGAAACAGGGGGTCCCCGGGGAGCTGTTTTTT. This encodes CASSYSKQGVPGELFF.

V and J are TRBV5-6 and TRBJ2-2; 7 positions agree with TRBD2. CDR1 SGHDT and CDR2 YYEEEE come from the germline V gene. J gave up 5 bases and V 4 bases, and 20 bases lay outside the gene matches. This CDR3 has 19 residues. The CDR3 DNA reads as TGTGCCAGCAGCCCTCACCCCGGACTAGGGAATTCGTATACCGGGGAGCTGTTTTTT. It yields the protein CASSPHPGLGNSYTGELFF.

This clonotype was picked up a small number of times. This chain uses TRBV25-1 with TRBJ2-3; 8 nucleotides agree with TRBD1. Germline V gene sequence: CDR1 MGHDK, CDR2 SYGVNS. The trim removed 0 bases at V and 6 bases at J, leaving 8 bases unmatched. The CDR3 is made up of 16 amino acids. In nucleotides, the CDR3 is TGTGCCAGCAGTGAATATTCAGGACAGGGTCGGGATACGCAGTATTTT. It encodes CASSEYSGQGRDTQYF. Complete variable domain (other parts from reference TRBV25-1 and TRBJ2-3): EADIYQTPRYLVIGTGKKITLECSQTMGHDKMYWYQQDPGMELHLIHYSYGVNSTEKGDLSSESTVSRIRTEHFPLTLESARPSHTSQYLCASSEYSGQGRDTQYFGPGTRLTVL.

J is TRBJ1-5 and V is TRBV4-3; no clear D. CDR3 size: 14 residues. Germline V lookup: CDR1 LGHNA, CDR2 YSLEER. V was clipped by 3 bases and J by 2 bases, with 8 bases between them. Here the CDR3 reads CASSQSMGNQPQHF. DNA of the CDR3: TGCGCCAGCAGCCAGTCTATGGGCAATCAGCCCCAGCATTTT.

The chain uses TRBV12-3 or TRBV12-4 and TRBJ2-5; 8 bases are shared with TRBD2. V gave up 5 bases and J gave up 6 bases; unmatched junction bases: 20. CDR3 length: 18 residues. The CDR3 sequence: CASSPNTAGGHQWKTQYF. For the CDR3, the DNA is TGTGCCAGCAGTCCAAATACCGCGGGGGGCCATCAGTGGAAGACCCAGTACTTC.